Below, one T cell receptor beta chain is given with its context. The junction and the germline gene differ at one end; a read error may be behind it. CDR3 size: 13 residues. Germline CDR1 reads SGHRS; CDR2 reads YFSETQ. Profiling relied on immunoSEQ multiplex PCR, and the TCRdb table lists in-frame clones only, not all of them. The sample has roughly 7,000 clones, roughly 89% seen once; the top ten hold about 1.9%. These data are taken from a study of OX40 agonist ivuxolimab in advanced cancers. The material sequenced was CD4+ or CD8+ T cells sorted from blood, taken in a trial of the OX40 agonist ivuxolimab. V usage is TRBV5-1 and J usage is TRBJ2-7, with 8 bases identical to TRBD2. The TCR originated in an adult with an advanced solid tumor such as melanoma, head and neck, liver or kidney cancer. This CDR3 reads CASSRTSSHEQYF. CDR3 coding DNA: TGCGCCAGCAGCAGGACTAGCTCCCACGAGCAGTACTTC.